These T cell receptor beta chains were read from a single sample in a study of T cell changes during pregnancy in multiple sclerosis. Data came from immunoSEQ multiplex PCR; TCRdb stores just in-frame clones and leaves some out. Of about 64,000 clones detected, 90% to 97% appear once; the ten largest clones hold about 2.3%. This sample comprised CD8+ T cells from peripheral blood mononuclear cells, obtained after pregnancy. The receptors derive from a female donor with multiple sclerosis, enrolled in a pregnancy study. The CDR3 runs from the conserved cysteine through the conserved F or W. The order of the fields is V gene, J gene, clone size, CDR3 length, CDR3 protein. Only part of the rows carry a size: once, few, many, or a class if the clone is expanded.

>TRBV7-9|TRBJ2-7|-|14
CASSSFGLAENFNF
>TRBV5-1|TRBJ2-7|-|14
CASSLGTGGYEQYF
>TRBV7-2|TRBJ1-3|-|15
CASSLGTGSGNTIYF
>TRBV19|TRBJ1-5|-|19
CASSIDLWGQKRGNQPQHF
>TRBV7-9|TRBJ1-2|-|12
CASSDAGGQLTF
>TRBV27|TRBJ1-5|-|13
CASSLTGSQPQHF
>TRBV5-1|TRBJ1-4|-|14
CASSLKGVNEKLFF
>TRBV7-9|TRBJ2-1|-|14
CARFKREGDNEQFF
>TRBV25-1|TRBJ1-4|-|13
CASKRQLDEKLFF
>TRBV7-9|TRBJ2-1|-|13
CASRLGGRDEQFF
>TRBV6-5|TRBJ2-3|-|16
CASSYSGTGGTDTQYF
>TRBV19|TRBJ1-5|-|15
CASSIRGGPNQPQHF
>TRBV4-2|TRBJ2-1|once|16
CASSQELAALYNEQFF